This TCR beta chain was retrieved from a study of T cell responses to AZD1222 COVID-19 vaccine. This CDR3 contains 16 residues. Germline-derived CDR1 and CDR2 are GTSNPN and SVGIG (reference sequence). V gave up 8 bases and J gave up 5 bases; unmatched junction bases: 13. This clone was recorded only once. The antigen is undetermined. Overall study results and limits: White British donors predominated, females outnumbered males, and clonal diversity was possibly underestimated. Repertoires were obtained solely post-peak T cell response. Regions 160-218 and 743-854 held dominance among vaccine-associated CD4 TCRs, which spanned spike.

The repertoire was sequenced with immunoSEQ multiplex PCR; TCRdb's copy has only in-frame clones and lacks some. The sample includes about 37,000 clones, over 75% of them seen just once. This TCR was recovered from an adult who received the AZD1222 COVID-19 vaccine. The genes are TRBV30 and TRBJ2-3; 13 bases are shared with TRBD2. The sample consisted of peripheral blood, taken 28 days after the second AZD1222 dose. The CDR3 bases are TGTGCCGGAAGCCAAGGACTAGCGGGGGCCGGAGATACGCAGTATTTT. This sequence encodes CAGSQGLAGAGDTQYF.